This T cell receptor (beta chain) derives from a study of neurological immune-mediated disorders. Findings and limits, study-wide: HTLV-1-associated myelopathy had the most TCR clonal expansion, whereas multiple sclerosis had the least (lower than in healthy controls).

CDR3 length: 14 residues. CDR1 is MDHEN and CDR2 is SYDVKM in the germline V gene. With 10-nucleotide random UMIs included, cDNA was synthesized by 5'RACE. Via MiXCR, TCRdb re-called the 5' RACE reads, giving one row per CDR3 protein. This table has roughly 36,000 distinct CDR3 sequences, almost 7.5% appearing once. Sorted libraries came from 1 million CD4+ or CD8+ T cells. Details on this clonotype: Its antigen is currently unknown.

The chain employs TRBV28 and TRBJ2-7; 7 positions agree with TRBD2. Sequencing was done on a sample of CD4+ T cells from blood. The TCR comes from a man in his forties or fifties in good health. The CDR3 DNA reads as TGTGACACACATGGGACTACCGCCTCCTACGAGCAGTACTTC. Protein: CDTHGTTASYEQYF.